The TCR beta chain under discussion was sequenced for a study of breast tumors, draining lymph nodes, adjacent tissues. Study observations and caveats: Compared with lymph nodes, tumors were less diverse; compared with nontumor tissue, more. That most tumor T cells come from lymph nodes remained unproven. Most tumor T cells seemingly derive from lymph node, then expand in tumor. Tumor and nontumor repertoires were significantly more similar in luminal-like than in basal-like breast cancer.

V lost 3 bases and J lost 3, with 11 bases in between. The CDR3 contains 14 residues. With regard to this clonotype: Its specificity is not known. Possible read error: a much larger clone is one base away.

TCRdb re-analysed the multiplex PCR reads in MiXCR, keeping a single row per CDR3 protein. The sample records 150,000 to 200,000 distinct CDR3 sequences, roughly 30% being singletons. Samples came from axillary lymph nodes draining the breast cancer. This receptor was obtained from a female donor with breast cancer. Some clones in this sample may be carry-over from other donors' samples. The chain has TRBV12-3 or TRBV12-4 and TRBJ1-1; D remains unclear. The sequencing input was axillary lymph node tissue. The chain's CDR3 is CASSFIGQDTEAFF. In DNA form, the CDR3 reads TGTGCCAGCAGTTTTATAGGCCAAGACACTGAAGCTTTCTTT.